The clone carrying this T cell receptor beta chain occurred many times. Its antigen is currently unknown. Exclusion of patients followed from uncontrolled infection, other autoimmune disease, pregnancy or lactation. Together with thyroid ultrasound, orbital computed tomography, serum thyroxine and TRAb, clinical symptoms were used for diagnoses. PBMCs stemmed from around 10 ml fresh peripheral blood. This specimen comes from a study of T cells in Graves' hyperthyroidism and ophthalmopathy. The TCR beta CDR3 regions underwent amplification using RNA transcripts as the source. During a first-round RT-PCR of the TCR CDR3, the HTBI primer set was used. TCRdb redid the calling of the multiplex PCR reads with MiXCR, one entry per CDR3 protein. This sample has about 400,000 distinct CDR3 sequences, with under 15% found just once. General study findings and limits: Appearing also in blood were most of the thyroid clonotypes expanded above 0.001.

The germline V gene has CDR1 MNHEY and CDR2 SVGAGI. Trimming removed 2 bases at V and 4 bases at J, with 15 bases between. CDR3 size: 15 residues. The chain joins TRBV6-5 to TRBJ2-7, with D perhaps TRBD1 (6 bases). The TCR was taken from a woman aged 18 to 35 with Graves' hyperthyroidism. Sequencing was carried out using blood. In DNA, the CDR3 is TGTGCCAGCAGTTACGCACCGGGACAAAGATACGAGCAGTACTTC. Its translation: CASSYAPGQRYEQYF.